This TCR beta chain was obtained from a study of CD8+ T cells in alopecia areata. Germline V gene sequence: CDR1 SGHTA, CDR2 FQGTGA. This CDR3 region has 15 residues. J gave up 3 bases and V 5 bases, and 4 bases lay outside the gene matches. Treatment of the sample: oral pan-JAK inhibitor, 5-10 mg twice daily. From alopecia areata patients, lesional scalp punch biopsies and peripheral blood were collected. After isolation, RNA underwent reverse transcription to generate cDNA as the sequencing template. Using immunoSEQ multiplex PCR, the repertoire was profiled, and TCRdb retains in-frame clones only, with some absent. Of 180,000 or so clones in the sample, roughly 64% were seen once.

The source material was CD4+ T cells sorted from blood, sampled at week 24, from a patient treated with tofacitinib. The chain uses TRBV7-3 and TRBJ2-1; 10 nucleotides align to TRBD2. The TCR was taken from a human donor with alopecia areata. CDR3 residues: CASSIGLADYNEQFF. In DNA form, the CDR3 reads TGTGCCAGCAGCATCGGACTAGCGGACTACAATGAGCAGTTCTTC.